This entry is about one T cell receptor beta chain. There are 16 residues in the CDR3. Germline V gives CDR1 MGHRA, CDR2 YSYEKL. V was clipped by 0 bases and J by 4 bases; unmatched bases: 8. The data stem from a study of TIL therapy for anti-PD-1-resistant metastatic lung cancer. The time point is: pre-treatment sample, taken before nivolumab and TIL therapy. Adults with stage 4 NSCLC were enrolled in a phase I trial. This was the immunoSEQ v3 assay. Clones were read by immunoSEQ multiplex PCR, and TCRdb kept only the in-frame ones, dropping some. The data show approximately 18,000 clones, about 83% seen once.

The chain has TRBV4-1 and TRBJ2-7; 8 bases map to TRBD2. Sequencing was performed on blood, taken at baseline. The clonotype originates from a person aged 25-85 years with non-small cell lung cancer. In DNA form, the CDR3 reads TGCGCCAGCAGCCAAGATGCGAGCGGGAGAGTTTACGAGCAGTACTTC. This translates into CASSQDASGRVYEQYF.